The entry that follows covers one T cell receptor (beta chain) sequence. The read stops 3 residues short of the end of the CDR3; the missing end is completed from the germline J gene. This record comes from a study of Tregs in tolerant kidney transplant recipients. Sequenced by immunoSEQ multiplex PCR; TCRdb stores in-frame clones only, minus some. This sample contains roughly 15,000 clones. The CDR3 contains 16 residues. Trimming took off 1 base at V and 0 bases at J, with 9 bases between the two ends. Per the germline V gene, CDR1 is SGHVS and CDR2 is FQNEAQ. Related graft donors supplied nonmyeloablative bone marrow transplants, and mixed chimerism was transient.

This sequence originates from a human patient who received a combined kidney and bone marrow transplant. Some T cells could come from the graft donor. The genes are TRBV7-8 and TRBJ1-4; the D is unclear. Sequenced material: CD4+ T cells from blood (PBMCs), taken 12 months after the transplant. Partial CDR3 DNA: TGTGCCAGCAGCTTAGTAGGGCTATCAACTAATGAAAAA. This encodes CASSLVGLSTNEK. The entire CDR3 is CASSLVGLSTNEKLFF.